This T cell receptor beta chain was recovered during a study of blood T cell repertoires in COVID-19. For the study at large: Donors in the United States, Italy and Spain gave samples during acute or convalescent COVID-19.

Sequenced by immunoSEQ multiplex PCR; TCRdb stores in-frame clones only, minus some. The sample records 90,000 to 110,000 clones, roughly 83% being singletons. Sequencing used peripheral blood. The receptor was isolated from a woman aged 60-70 years with acute or convalescent COVID-19.

The CDR3 bases are TGCGCCAGCAGCTTGGAAGCCGGCAATCAGCCCCAGCATTTT. This gives the protein CASSLEAGNQPQHF. The chain has TRBV5-1 and TRBJ1-5, with no clear D. The CDR3 extends over 14 amino acids. Per germline, CDR1 SGHRS and CDR2 YFSETQ. With 0 bases removed from V and 2 bases from J, the gap between germline ends came to 6 bases.